These 28 T cell receptor beta chains were sequenced from one sample in a study of T-cell memory formation after mild COVID-19. MiXCR, applied by TCRdb to the 5' RACE reads, yields one record per CDR3 protein. This sample has approximately 270,000 distinct CDR3 sequences; around 16% occur once, and the top ten carry roughly 25%. The sequenced sample was PBMCs or a T cell subset sorted from them (not recorded which). These receptors all come from a man aged 18 to 30 who had mild COVID-19 (a few samples of this study predate the infection). Cell type and time point are not known.

This clonotype was seen a single time. This may be a read error, as it is one base from a much larger clone. The CDR3 sequence is CASSYYSVGTGAFF. The CDR3 coding sequence is TGTGCCAGCAGTTACTATTCGGTGGGCACTGGAGCTTTCTTT. The V gene is TRBV6-5, the J gene TRBJ1-1; D gene unclear. The CDR3 totals 14 residues. CDR1 is MNHEY, CDR2 SVGAGI, per germline.

The CDR3 loop is CSGAEPGTDTQYF. CDR3 nucleotides: TGCAGTGGAGCCGAGCCGGGCACAGATACGCAGTATTTT. V and J are TRBV20-1 and TRBJ2-3; D gene unclear. The CDR3 runs to 13 residues. Trimming cost V 7 bases and J 1 base, with 12 bases left between them. Germline V lookup: CDR1 DFQATT, CDR2 SNEGSKA (reference sequence).

The chain recombines TRBV6-2 or TRBV6-3 with TRBJ2-5; a weak D match, TRBD1 (6 bases). Germline V gene lookup returns CDR1 MNHEY and CDR2 SVGEGT. Trimming left V 4 bases short and J 5 bases short, with 11 bases between. The CDR3 covers 13 residues. CDR3 in DNA: TGTGCCAGCAGTTCCGCAGGGGTGGAGACCCAGTACTTC. Translated: CASSSAGVETQYF.

The chain employs TRBV5-6 and TRBJ1-1, with D possibly matching TRBD1 (6 bases). The CDR3 runs to 15 residues. Germline CDR1 SGHDT, CDR2 YYEEEE. Trimming removed 0 bases at V and 1 base at J, with 10 bases between. CDR3 amino acids: CASSLARGGNTEAFF. The CDR3 DNA reads as TGTGCCAGCAGCTTGGCCAGGGGTGGGAACACTGAAGCTTTCTTT.

The chain employs TRBV7-7 and TRBJ2-7, with D perhaps TRBD1 (5 bases). Germline V gene sequence: CDR1 SSHAT, CDR2 FNYEAQ (reference sequence). The CDR3 length is 13 residues. The V end lost 0 bases, the J end lost 5 bases, and 8 bases lay between the germline ends. The CDR3 loop reads CASSLAQGDEQYF. In DNA, the CDR3 is TGTGCCAGCAGCTTAGCGCAAGGGGACGAGCAGTACTTC. Variable domain in full (rest from reference TRBV7-7 and TRBJ2-7): GAGVSQSPRYKVTKRGQDVTLRCDPISSHATLYWYQQALGQGPEFLTYFNYEAQPDKSGLPSDRFSAERPEGSISTLTIQRTEQRDSAMYRCASSLAQGDEQYFGPGTRLTVT.

In this sample, this clonotype turned up a few times. The chain joins TRBV18 to TRBJ2-3; 9 nucleotides line up with TRBD2. The CDR3 covers 15 residues. Germline CDR1 is KGHSH and CDR2 is LQKENI. The V segment lost 6 bases and the J segment 2 bases; nucleotides outside the gene matches: 6. The CDR3 sequence is CASSPAGGATDTQYF. The CDR3 DNA follows: TGTGCCAGCTCCCCGGCGGGGGGGGCCACAGATACGCAGTATTTT.

The V gene is TRBV5-1, the J gene TRBJ2-7; TRBD1 aligns across 7 bases. CDR3 size: 14 residues. Germline CDR1 SGHRS, CDR2 YFSETQ. V lost 2 bases to trimming and J lost 4 bases; unmatched junction nucleotides: 6. The CDR3 loop is CASSLRKDRYEQYF. The CDR3 bases are TGCGCCAGCAGCTTACGAAAGGACAGGTACGAGCAGTACTTC.

The rearrangement links TRBV7-3 to TRBJ2-1; 7 positions agree with TRBD2. Looked up from germline, CDR1 is SGHTA and CDR2 is FQGTGA. The CDR3 runs 14 residues. V lost 4 bases and J lost 10; bases outside the gene matches: 10. The CDR3 sequence is CASSSSLGGREQFF. As DNA, the CDR3 is TGTGCCAGCAGCTCCTCCCTGGGGGGGAGGGAGCAGTTCTTC.

The CDR3, as DNA: TGCGCCAGCAGCCAAAAGGGCCAAGAGACCCAGTACTTC. This encodes CASSQKGQETQYF. The rearrangement links TRBV4-1 to TRBJ2-5; no firm D call. CDR3 length: 13 amino acids. Per germline, CDR1 MGHRA and CDR2 YSYEKL. Trimming took 2 bases from V and 1 from J, leaving 5 bases between them.

The sample holds a few counts of this clonotype. The chain carries TRBV24-1 and TRBJ2-3; no clear D. This CDR3 region has 14 residues. Germline assignment: CDR1 KGHDR and CDR2 SFDVKD. The V and J ends lost 3 bases and 4 bases respectively, with 10 bases between them. The CDR3 spells CATSDQVDPDTQYF. Written as DNA, the CDR3 is TGTGCCACCAGTGATCAGGTGGATCCAGATACGCAGTATTTT.

This chain links TRBV6-2 or TRBV6-3 with TRBJ2-7, with D tentatively TRBD1 (5 bases). V was trimmed by 7 bases and J by 6 bases, leaving 16 bases between them. The V gene's germline CDR1 is MNHEY and CDR2 SVGEGT. The CDR3 has 13 residues. In DNA, the CDR3 is TGTGCCAGCAAGGGCAGGGCTCTGCGCGAGCAGTACGTC. Protein sequence: CASKGRALREQYV.

The J gene is TRBJ2-2, the V gene TRBV12-2; TRBD2 is the table's D call and was not checked against the DNA. TRBV12-2 is termed a pseudogene. This CDR3 spans 14 amino acids. The CDR3 region has the DNA TGTGCAAGTCGCTTAGTGAGCGGGGGGTTGGAGCTGTTTTTT. Protein: CASRLVSGGLELFF.

The sample holds a few counts of this clonotype. The rearrangement joins TRBV7-9 to TRBJ2-1; 8 nucleotides align to TRBD2. This CDR3 region has 15 residues. Trimming removed 2 bases from V and 5 bases from J; junction bases left unmatched: 5. CDR1 is SEHNR and CDR2 is FQNEAQ in the germline V gene (reference sequence). CDR3 DNA sequence: TGTGCCAGCAGCTTAAGGCGGGGGGACAACAATGAGCAGTTCTTC. It codes for CASSLRRGDNNEQFF.

This clonotype was seen more than once but under ten times. The genes are TRBV3-1 and TRBJ1-6; D not certain. The germline V gene encodes CDR1 LGHDT and CDR2 YNNKEL (reference sequence). The CDR3 sequence is 12 residues long. Trimming took 6 bases from V and 10 from J, leaving 10 bases between them. The CDR3 here is CASRVGTSPLHF. For the CDR3, the DNA is TGTGCCAGCAGGGTGGGTACATCACCCCTCCACTTT. Complete variable domain (other parts from reference TRBV3-1 and TRBJ1-6): DTAVSQTPKYLVTQMGNDKSIKCEQNLGHDTMYWYKQDSKKFLKIMFSYNNKELIINETVPNRFSPKSPDKAHLNLHINSLELGDSAVYFCASRVGTSPLHFGNGTRLTVT.

The CDR3 bases are TGCGCCAGCAGCTTGGTCCGGGGGCAGGGAGATGGCTACACCTTC. The encoded protein is CASSLVRGQGDGYTF. The chain couples TRBV5-1 to TRBJ1-2, with TRBD1 as a possible D gene (6 bases). The CDR3 contains 15 residues. Per the germline V gene, CDR1 is SGHRS and CDR2 is YFSETQ. Trimming removed 0 bases from V and 6 bases from J, with 15 bases in between.

The chain's CDR3 is CASSSHRGMSNTEAFF. The CDR3 coding sequence is TGTGCCAGCAGTTCTCACAGGGGGATGAGTAACACTGAAGCTTTCTTT. The genes are TRBV12-3 or TRBV12-4 and TRBJ1-1, with TRBD1 identical over 8 bases. Trimming cost V 4 bases and J 2 bases; bases outside gene matches: 9. The CDR3 runs to 16 residues.

This clonotype was observed a handful of times. This chain connects TRBV20-1 to TRBJ2-5; perhaps TRBD2 as D (6 bases). This CDR3 contains 11 residues. Germline CDR1 reads DFQATT; CDR2 reads SNEGSKA (reference sequence). V gave up 6 bases and J gave up 6 bases, with 11 bases separating them. CDR3 sequence reads: CSAVEGKTQYF. In DNA, the CDR3 is TGCAGTGCAGTGGAGGGAAAGACCCAGTACTTC.

This chain uses TRBV6-2 or TRBV6-3 with TRBJ2-7, with D tentatively TRBD1 or TRBD2 (5 bases each). Germline V gene sequence: CDR1 MNHEY, CDR2 SVGEGT. The CDR3 runs 16 residues. The V gene lost 8 bases and the J gene lost 5 bases, with 25 bases spanning the gap. The CDR3 loop reads CASSYPLDTGRNEQYF. DNA of the CDR3: TGTGCCAGCTCCTATCCCCTGGACACGGGGCGAAACGAGCAGTACTTC.

This clonotype has ten or more counts. The CDR3 DNA sequence: TGTGCCAGCAGTTTACTCCTAGCGTCCAAAAACATTCAGTACTTC. This codes for CASSLLLASKNIQYF. This rearrangement joins TRBV12-3 or TRBV12-4 to TRBJ2-4; tentative D call: TRBD2 (6 bases). Trimming left V 2 bases short and J 2 bases short, with 10 bases between. This CDR3 has 15 amino acids.

This clonotype was seen only a few times. The V call is TRBV20-1, the J call TRBJ2-1; the D is unclear. V lost 0 bases, J lost 6 bases, and 6 bases lay in between. The CDR3 covers 12 residues. Germline CDR1 and CDR2: DFQATT and SNEGSKA (reference sequence). The CDR3 sequence is CSARDGVNEQFF. As DNA, the CDR3 is TGCAGTGCTAGAGATGGGGTCAATGAGCAGTTCTTC.

This clonotype was seen only a few times. The V call is TRBV19, the J call TRBJ2-6; perhaps TRBD1 as D (5 bases). Trimming took 5 bases from V and 2 from J, leaving 16 bases between them. The length of the CDR3 is 17 residues. CDR1 is LNHDA and CDR2 is SQIVND in the germline V gene (reference sequence). Here the CDR3 DNA reads TGTGCCAGTAGTGCGTACTCCCAGGGCACTGGGGCCAACGTCCTGACTTTC. It yields the protein CASSAYSQGTGANVLTF. Full variable domain (rest looked up from reference TRBV19 and TRBJ2-6): DGGITQSPKYLFRKEGQNVTLSCEQNLNHDAMYWYRQDPGQGLRLIYYSQIVNDFQKGDIAEGYSVSREKKESFPLTVTSAQKNPTAFYLCASSAYSQGTGANVLTFGAGSRLTVL.

Ten or more counts support this clonotype. The chain links TRBV12-3 or TRBV12-4 to TRBJ2-7, with D unresolved. V was pared by 3 bases and J by 6 bases, with 12 bases between. CDR3 length equals 13 residues. The CDR3: CASSFNGVGEQYF. The CDR3 nucleotides are TGTGCCAGCAGTTTCAACGGCGTGGGCGAGCAGTACTTC.

This clonotype occurred many times. The chain joins TRBV5-1 to TRBJ1-2; D is perhaps TRBD1 (6 bases). CDR3 length equals 17 residues. Trimming removed 2 bases at V and 7 bases at J, with 24 bases between. The germline gives CDR1 SGHRS, CDR2 YFSETQ. The CDR3 sequence: CASSLRGPRSIEGGYTF. Here the CDR3 DNA reads TGCGCCAGCAGCTTACGGGGGCCTCGATCGATAGAGGGTGGCTACACCTTC.

This chain links TRBV11-3 with TRBJ1-1; D remains unclear. Germline values: CDR1 SGHNT, CDR2 YENEEA. This CDR3 region has 14 residues. V lost 4 bases and J 1 base, leaving 10 bases between the germline ends. The CDR3 DNA follows: TGTGCCAGCAGCTCCTCTGCAGCGAACACTGAAGCTTTCTTT. The encoded protein is CASSSSAANTEAFF.

The chain joins TRBV7-3 to TRBJ2-5; TRBD1 matches 7 bases. Looked up from germline, CDR1 is SGHTA and CDR2 is FQGTGA. The CDR3 is 16 amino acids. Trimming at V came to 11 bases and at J to 0 bases, leaving 15 bases not matched to a gene. This chain's CDR3 is CAPTLEGGLYQETQYF. In nucleotides, the CDR3 is TGTGCCCCAACCCTCGAAGGGGGCCTTTACCAAGAGACCCAGTACTTC.

This clonotype was counted only a few times. The V call is TRBV7-2, the J call TRBJ2-5, with D tentatively TRBD1 (6 bases). The CDR3 has 15 amino acids. The V end lost 0 bases, the J end lost 4 bases, and 12 bases lay between the germline ends. Germline assignment: CDR1 SGHTA and CDR2 FQGNSA. CDR3 coding DNA: TGTGCCAGCAGCTTAGCACAGGGATCCGGAGAGACCCAGTACTTC. Amino acid sequence: CASSLAQGSGETQYF.

This clonotype has only a few counts. J is TRBJ1-6 and V is TRBV6-1; D perhaps matches TRBD1 (5 bases). V was cut by 10 bases and J by 7 bases, with 14 bases left in between. The CDR3 length is 13 residues. Germline V gene data show CDR1 as MNHNS and CDR2 as SASEGT. The CDR3 protein is CATRGDWNSPLHF. As DNA, the CDR3 is TGTGCCACGCGGGGGGATTGGAATTCACCCCTCCACTTT.

This clonotype was observed a few times. Given a much more abundant clone one base away, this may be a read error. The chain carries TRBV29-1 and TRBJ2-7; tentative D call: TRBD2 (5 bases). V was trimmed by 0 bases and J by 0 bases, leaving 12 bases between them. CDR1 and CDR2 from the germline V gene are SQVTM and ANQGSEA. The CDR3 spans 15 residues. CDR3 in DNA: TGCAGCGTTGAAGATCCCCGGGGAAGCTCCTACGAGCAGTACTTC. Amino acids: CSVEDPRGSSYEQYF.